The 29 T cell receptor beta chains below were found in one sample sequenced in a study of shared clonotypes between healthy human individuals. The method was immunoSEQ multiplex PCR; TCRdb's version includes in-frame clones alone and lacks a portion of them. The table includes under 2,000,000 clones, about 95% detected once. Naive-designated CD8 cells lacked CD45RO, were positively enriched for CCR7, and omitted terminally differentiated effector memory CD45RA+ cells. The specimen sequenced was naive CD8+ T cells sorted from blood. Receptors were obtained from a man younger than 35 in good health.

The chain links TRBV5-6 to TRBJ2-5; 7 bases match TRBD1. Germline trimming cut 2 bases from V and 5 bases from J; bases unmatched to any gene: 12. This CDR3 is 16 amino acids long. From germline, CDR1 is SGHDT and CDR2 YYEEEE. CDR3 nucleotides: TGTGCCAGCAGCTTAGTCAGACAGGGCCCGGGGGAGACCCAGTACTTC. Amino acids: CASSLVRQGPGETQYF.

The chain links TRBV5-6 to TRBJ2-7; TRBD2 matches at 8 bases. The CDR3 spans 13 residues. Germline V CDR1 and CDR2: SGHDT, YYEEEE. V trimming: 3 bases; J trimming: 3 bases; junction bases outside the gene matches: 2. The DNA for the CDR3 is TGTGCCAGCAGCTATAGCGGGAACTACGAGCAGTACTTC. As protein: CASSYSGNYEQYF.

The gene calls are TRBV7-9 and TRBJ2-2, with a tentative D call TRBD1 (5 bases). V shed 4 bases and J shed 4 bases, with 7 bases lying between them. There are 13 residues in the CDR3. The V gene's germline CDR1 is SEHNR and CDR2 FQNEAQ (reference sequence). DNA of the CDR3: TGTGCCAGCAGCTGGGGCAGCACCGGGGAGCTGTTTTTT. Amino acid sequence: CASSWGSTGELFF.

Comments on this clone: Other DNA sequences within the sample encode an identical CDR3. This chain connects TRBV27 to TRBJ2-1, with TRBD2 matching over 12 bases. V lost 7 bases and J lost 4; bases outside the gene matches: 5. Per the germline V gene, CDR1 is MNHEY and CDR2 is SMNVEV (reference sequence). This CDR3 is built from 15 residues. CDR3 residues: CASTPGTSGYNEQFF. CDR3 sequence (DNA): TGTGCCAGCACCCCTGGGACTAGCGGGTACAATGAGCAGTTCTTC.

In its sample, this clone was seen a few times. The chain carries TRBV6-1 and TRBJ2-3; D may be TRBD2 (6 bases). Between the trimmed V and J ends, which lost 6 bases and 0 bases, there was a span of 13 bases. CDR3 length equals 15 residues. Germline assignment: CDR1 MNHNS and CDR2 SASEGT. CDR3 loop: CASRGLTASTDTQYF. CDR3 bases: TGTGCCAGCAGGGGACTGACAGCTAGCACAGATACGCAGTATTTT.

J is TRBJ2-7 and V is TRBV6-5; 7 bases line up with TRBD1. Unmatched junction bases numbered 3, after V lost 0 bases and J lost 1 base. This CDR3 spans 15 amino acids. Germline lookup yields CDR1 MNHEY and CDR2 SVGAGI. The CDR3 DNA reads as TGTGCCAGCAGTTACTCCGGACAGGAATCCTACGAGCAGTACTTC. This sequence encodes CASSYSGQESYEQYF.

As to this clone: One end of the junction does not line up with germline, which may come from a read error. The chain combines TRBV27 with TRBJ2-5; 8 bases line up with TRBD1. This CDR3 is built from 15 residues. CDR1 and CDR2 (germline): MNHEY, SMNVEV (reference sequence). The CDR3 is CASSISTGERETQYF. As DNA, the CDR3 is TGTGCCAGCAGTATATCGACAGGGGAGAGGGAGACCCAGTACTTC.

The chain carries TRBV20-1 and TRBJ2-7; D unresolved. Germline CDR1 is DFQATT and CDR2 is SNEGSKA (reference sequence). Trimming left V 2 bases short and J 5 bases short, with 7 bases between. The CDR3 runs 11 residues. The CDR3 coding sequence is TGCAGTGCTAGATGGGTTGACGAGCAGTACTTC. It translates to CSARWVDEQYF.

V is TRBV4-1 and J is TRBJ2-5, with TRBD2 matching 8 bases. In germline, CDR1 is MGHRA, CDR2 YSYEKL. The V segment lost 4 bases and the J segment 1 base; nucleotides outside the gene matches: 5. The CDR3 is 15 amino acids. CDR3 region: CASSPFTSGQETQYF. The CDR3 DNA sequence: TGCGCCAGCAGCCCATTTACTAGCGGCCAAGAGACCCAGTACTTC.

The chain carries TRBV7-9 and TRBJ1-4; D is unclear. Trimming removed 5 bases at V and 7 bases at J, with 11 bases between. The CDR3 has 13 amino acids. Germline V lookup: CDR1 SEHNR, CDR2 FQNEAQ (reference sequence). The CDR3 loop reads CASSPTASEKLFF. Written as DNA, the CDR3 is TGTGCCAGCAGCCCGACGGCGTCTGAAAAACTGTTTTTT.

V is TRBV5-5 and J is TRBJ1-1; D gene uncertain. Looked up from germline, CDR1 is SGHKS and CDR2 is YYEKEE (reference sequence). CDR3 size: 14 residues. V gave up 2 bases and J gave up 0 bases, with 8 bases separating them. The CDR3 reads CASSFMSVNTEAFF. Here the CDR3 DNA reads TGTGCCAGCAGCTTCATGTCTGTGAACACTGAAGCTTTCTTT.

The rearrangement uses TRBV5-6 and TRBJ2-1; possibly TRBD2 for D (6 bases). The V gene lost 1 base and the J gene lost 8 bases, with 10 bases spanning the gap. This CDR3 is built from 13 residues. Germline CDR1 is SGHDT and CDR2 is YYEEEE. The CDR3 coding sequence is TGTGCCAGCAGCTTGTGGGAGGCGGATGAGCAGTTCTTC. It is translated as CASSLWEADEQFF. Combining the CDR3 with reference TRBV5-6 and TRBJ2-1 gives the whole variable domain DAGVTQSPTHLIKTRGQQVTLRCSPKSGHDTVSWYQQALGQGPQFIFQYYEEEERQRGNFPDRFSGHQFPNYSSELNVNALLLGDSALYLCASSLWEADEQFFGPGTRLTVL.

To note about this clone: This same CDR3 is encoded by further DNA sequences in the sample. The chain couples TRBV7-9 to TRBJ2-7; TRBD2 matches 9 bases. With V trimmed by 4 bases and J by 4 bases, 8 bases remained unmatched. CDR3 length: 15 residues. Germline CDR1 SEHNR, CDR2 FQNEAQ (reference sequence). The CDR3 sequence: CASSSPTSGGYEQYF. DNA of the CDR3: TGTGCCAGCAGCTCCCCGACTAGCGGAGGGTACGAGCAGTACTTC.

The chain links TRBV9 to TRBJ2-3, with D uncertain. Between the trimmed V and J ends, which lost 1 base and 0 bases, there was a span of 15 bases. The CDR3 sequence is 17 residues long. The germline CDR1 and CDR2 sequences are SGDLS and YYNGEE. DNA for the CDR3: TGTGCCAGCAGCGTATGGTCGGCAGAAACTAGCACAGATACGCAGTATTTT. The encoded protein is CASSVWSAETSTDTQYF.

This rearrangement joins TRBV11-2 to TRBJ2-3, with a possible D match to TRBD1 (5 bases). The ends were cut back, 3 bases at V and 5 bases at J, with 6 bases in the middle. The CDR3 spans 12 residues. Per germline, CDR1 SGHAT and CDR2 FQNNGV. The CDR3 protein is CASSFDRDTQYF. The DNA of the CDR3 is TGTGCCAGCAGCTTCGACAGAGATACGCAGTATTTT.

On this clone itself: The same CDR3 is also encoded by other DNA sequences in this sample. The chain couples TRBV10-2 to TRBJ2-7, with D unclear. The V gene's germline CDR1 is WSHSY and CDR2 SAAADI. CDR3 length: 13 residues. V was trimmed by 3 bases and J by 3 bases, leaving 9 bases between them. This CDR3 is CASSEGLYYEQYF. The CDR3 region has the DNA TGCGCCAGCAGTGAAGGTCTGTACTACGAGCAGTACTTC.

This clone occurred once. The chain has TRBV5-4 and TRBJ2-1; no firm D call. V gave up 1 base and J gave up 6 bases, with 11 bases separating them. Germline CDR1 and CDR2: SGHNT and YYREEE (reference sequence). This CDR3 is 14 amino acids long. CDR3 region: CASSLFQARNEQFF. The CDR3 DNA follows: TGTGCCAGCAGCTTGTTCCAGGCCCGCAATGAGCAGTTCTTC.

The genes are TRBV27 and TRBJ2-7, with D hard to call. Germline lookup yields CDR1 MNHEY and CDR2 SMNVEV (reference sequence). The CDR3 runs 15 residues. The V gene lost 5 bases and the J gene lost 3 bases, with 17 bases spanning the gap. The CDR3 loop reads CASSPARAVNYEQYF. The CDR3 nucleotides are TGTGCCAGCAGTCCCGCCCGGGCAGTAAACTACGAGCAGTACTTC.

The chain is built from TRBV6-1 and TRBJ2-5, with 7 bases identical to TRBD1. CDR3 length: 17 residues. Germline CDR1 is MNHNS and CDR2 is SASEGT. The junction had 14 bases not matched to a gene; V was cut back by 4 bases and J by 3 bases. The CDR3 region has the DNA TGTGCCAGCAGTGTCAGGGGGACCCCATCTGAGAAAGAGACCCAGTACTTC. Its protein is CASSVRGTPSEKETQYF.

This clone is a singleton in its sample. The chain links TRBV10-2 to TRBJ2-1; no clear D. CDR3 length equals 17 residues. V was cut by 0 bases and J by 5 bases, with 17 bases left in between. The V gene's germline CDR1 is WSHSY and CDR2 SAAADI. The CDR3 DNA sequence: TGCGCCAGCAGTGAGTCGTTAGCTTTTGGTATGAACAATGAGCAGTTCTTC. Its translation: CASSESLAFGMNNEQFF.

A single count supports this clone. The chain combines TRBV13 with TRBJ2-7; TRBD2 matches 7 bases. The CDR3 is 15 residues long. Germline CDR1 is PRHDT and CDR2 is FYEKMQ (reference sequence). Trimming took 0 bases from V and 0 from J; bases not matched to a gene: 2. This CDR3 is CASSLGASGSYEQYF. CDR3 sequence (DNA): TGTGCCAGCAGCTTAGGGGCTAGCGGCTCCTACGAGCAGTACTTC.

The chain couples TRBV4-1 to TRBJ2-1; the match to TRBD2 covers 8 bases. Germline-derived CDR1 and CDR2 are MGHRA and YSYEKL. The ends lost 4 bases at V and 4 bases at J; junction bases unmatched: 3. This CDR3 is built from 14 residues. Written as DNA, the CDR3 is TGCGCCAGCAGCCCGGGACTAGAATACAATGAGCAGTTCTTC. This codes for CASSPGLEYNEQFF.

The gene calls are TRBV4-1 and TRBJ2-7, with D uncertain. Trimming stripped 1 base from V and 7 bases from J, with 5 bases between. The CDR3 extends over 11 amino acids. Germline loops: CDR1 MGHRA, CDR2 YSYEKL. This CDR3 reads CASSQGWEQYF. The CDR3 DNA is TGCGCCAGCAGCCAAGGATGGGAGCAGTACTTC.

The chain recombines TRBV7-9 with TRBJ2-7, with D possibly matching TRBD1 (5 bases). The CDR3 has 15 amino acids. Germline CDR1 and CDR2: SEHNR and FQNEAQ (reference sequence). V lost 5 bases to trimming and J lost 5 bases, with 19 bases between them. The CDR3 reads CASSPSDGAMNEQYF. In DNA, the CDR3 is TGTGCCAGCAGCCCCTCTGATGGGGCGATGAACGAGCAGTACTTC.

The chain uses TRBV7-2 and TRBJ1-1, with unresolved D. The CDR3 runs to 15 residues. Trimming took off 1 base at V and 2 bases at J, with 11 bases between the two ends. Looked up from germline, CDR1 is SGHTA and CDR2 is FQGNSA. DNA of the CDR3: TGTGCCAGCAGCTTAGGTTCGCGGGGAAACACTGAAGCTTTCTTT. Translating gives CASSLGSRGNTEAFF.

The V call is TRBV5-6, the J call TRBJ1-2; D may be TRBD1 (5 bases). The CDR3 has 13 residues. Germline-derived CDR1 and CDR2 are SGHDT and YYEEEE. V was trimmed by 2 bases and J by 7 bases, leaving 12 bases between them. CDR3 loop: CASSLGGGTGYTF. The CDR3 nucleotides read TGTGCCAGCAGCTTAGGCGGGGGAACTGGCTACACCTTC. Looking up the rest from reference TRBV5-6 and TRBJ1-2 gives the full variable domain: DAGVTQSPTHLIKTRGQQVTLRCSPKSGHDTVSWYQQALGQGPQFIFQYYEEEERQRGNFPDRFSGHQFPNYSSELNVNALLLGDSALYLCASSLGGGTGYTFGSGTRLTVV.

About this clone: The sample has other DNA sequences that encode this CDR3 too. The rearrangement joins TRBV5-1 to TRBJ2-1, with TRBD2 matching 8 bases. CDR1 is SGHRS, CDR2 YFSETQ, per germline. Trimming at V came to 0 bases and at J to 4 bases, leaving 3 bases not matched to a gene. The CDR3 extends over 15 amino acids. The CDR3 DNA reads as TGCGCCAGCAGCTTGGCTGGCGGGGGGTACAATGAGCAGTTCTTC. Encoded protein: CASSLAGGGYNEQFF. Using reference TRBV5-1 and TRBJ2-1 for the parts outside the CDR3, the full variable domain is KAGVTQTPRYLIKTRGQQVTLSCSPISGHRSVSWYQQTPGQGLQFLFEYFSETQRNKGNFPGRFSGRQFSNSRSEMNVSTLELGDSALYLCASSLAGGGYNEQFFGPGTRLTVL.

Only one count was recorded for this clone. The chain couples TRBV27 to TRBJ1-2, with TRBD1 identical over 7 bases. V gave up 5 bases and J gave up 4 bases; unmatched junction bases: 13. Germline V gene data show CDR1 as MNHEY and CDR2 as SMNVEV (reference sequence). This CDR3 region has 16 residues. This CDR3 reads CASSPPGQPGGYGYTF. The CDR3 DNA reads as TGTGCCAGCAGTCCTCCGGGACAGCCCGGGGGCTATGGCTACACCTTC.

As to this clone: This specimen includes other DNA sequences encoding the same CDR3. V gene TRBV5-1 combines with J gene TRBJ2-7; 11 positions agree with TRBD2. Trimming took 0 bases from V and 5 from J; bases not matched to a gene: 1. CDR3 length equals 14 residues. CDR1 and CDR2 (germline): SGHRS, YFSETQ. For the CDR3, the DNA is TGCGCCAGCAGCTTGGTACTAGCGGGAGACGAGCAGTACTTC. Translating gives CASSLVLAGDEQYF. The full variable domain, completed using reference TRBV5-1 and TRBJ2-7, is KAGVTQTPRYLIKTRGQQVTLSCSPISGHRSVSWYQQTPGQGLQFLFEYFSETQRNKGNFPGRFSGRQFSNSRSEMNVSTLELGDSALYLCASSLVLAGDEQYFGPGTRLTVT.